These 19 T cell receptor beta chains share one sample of origin, sequenced in a study of blood T cell repertoires in COVID-19. The data were produced by immunoSEQ multiplex PCR, yet TCRdb's version contains in-frame clones alone and is incomplete. The sample comprises hundreds of thousands of clones, around 86% of which are singletons, and under 2% rests with the top ten. The sample taken for sequencing was PBMCs or T cells enriched from blood (not recorded which). The receptors here all came from a woman in her forties or fifties who had recovered from COVID-19.

The J gene is TRBJ2-3, the V gene TRBV2, with D maybe TRBD2 (6 bases). The V end lost 4 bases, the J end lost 11 bases, and 31 bases lay between the germline ends. The CDR3 has 18 amino acids. In germline, CDR1 is SNHLY, CDR2 FYNNEI. The CDR3 coding sequence is TGTGCCAGCAGTGTGACGACGGTCAACTTATTACTCGACGGGGGGCAGTATTTT. This sequence encodes CASSVTTVNLLLDGGQYF. Drawing the rest from reference TRBV2 and TRBJ2-3, the complete variable domain is EPEVTQTPSHQVTQMGQEVILRCVPISNHLYFYWYRQILGQKVEFLVSFYNNEISEKSEIFDDQFSVERPDGSNFTLKIRSTKLEDSAMYFCASSVTTVNLLLDGGQYFGPGTRLTVL.

The V gene is TRBV28, the J gene TRBJ2-1; D call uncertain. The CDR3 spans 14 residues. V shed 6 bases and J shed 0 bases, with 9 bases lying between them. Germline CDR1 reads MDHEN; CDR2 reads SYDVKM. Here the CDR3 DNA reads TGTGCCAGCAGGGGTAGGAGCTCCTACAATGAGCAGTTCTTC. This translates into CASRGRSSYNEQFF.

The CDR3 sequence is CASSLAGGPVNTEAFF. The CDR3 DNA sequence: TGCGCCAGCAGCTTGGCCGGGGGACCGGTGAACACTGAAGCTTTCTTT. The chain carries TRBV5-1 and TRBJ1-1, with TRBD1 as a possible D gene (5 bases). Trimming left V 0 bases short and J 0 bases short, with 12 bases between. The germline V gene has CDR1 SGHRS and CDR2 YFSETQ. CDR3 length: 16 residues.

The chain couples TRBV18 to TRBJ1-5; D ambiguous. Trimming removed 1 base from V and 7 bases from J, with 14 bases in between. This CDR3 has 15 amino acids. Germline V CDR1 and CDR2: KGHSH, LQKENI. In DNA, the CDR3 is TGTGCCAGCTCACCACTGGGTTTGGGCCTGCAGCCCCAGCATTTT. As protein: CASSPLGLGLQPQHF.

The chain recombines TRBV7-6 with TRBJ1-3; D call uncertain. Germline values: CDR1 SGHVS, CDR2 FNYEAQ. This CDR3 is built from 15 residues. The V end was cut by 3 bases, the J end by 1 base, with 10 bases between. The CDR3 nucleotides read TGTGCCAGCAGCTTGGTTGCGTCTTCTGGAAACACCATATATTTT. Amino acids: CASSLVASSGNTIYF.

The CDR3 sequence is CASSLLSGANVLTF. DNA of the CDR3: TGTGCCAGCAGTTTGCTATCCGGGGCCAACGTCCTGACTTTC. The rearrangement joins TRBV6-2 or TRBV6-3 to TRBJ2-6; D is unresolved. From germline, CDR1 is MNHEY and CDR2 SVGEGT. CDR3 length: 14 amino acids. Trimming took off 4 bases at V and 4 bases at J, with 8 bases between the two ends.

CDR3 residues: CASSSGDSMINSPLHF. The CDR3 DNA sequence: TGTGCCAGCAGTTCCGGGGACAGTATGATAAATTCACCCCTCCACTTT. V and J are TRBV28 and TRBJ1-6; 7 positions match TRBD1. The junction had 10 bases not matched to a gene; V was cut back by 4 bases and J by 7 bases. CDR1 and CDR2 (germline): MDHEN, SYDVKM. This CDR3 comprises 16 residues.

The rearrangement links TRBV28 to TRBJ2-6; 10 nucleotides line up with TRBD1. Losses at the gene ends were 6 bases for V and 1 base for J; bases not matched to a gene: 9. The germline V gene has CDR1 MDHEN and CDR2 SYDVKM. The CDR3 extends over 18 amino acids. The CDR3 nucleotides read TGTGCCAGCAGAGCCCGGGACAGGGGTCCTTCTGGGGCCAACGTCCTGACTTTC. It codes for CASRARDRGPSGANVLTF.

V gene TRBV29-1 combines with J gene TRBJ1-3; TRBD1 matches 9 bases. The CDR3 covers 13 residues. Trimming removed 5 bases from V and 5 bases from J; junction bases left unmatched: 4. Per the germline V gene, CDR1 is SQVTM and CDR2 is ANQGSEA. CDR3 residues: CSVSQGARNTIYF. CDR3 in DNA: TGCAGCGTTTCACAGGGGGCAAGAAACACCATATATTTT.

The genes are TRBV5-1 and TRBJ2-1; D is possibly TRBD2 (7 bases). CDR1 SGHRS and CDR2 YFSETQ come from the germline V gene. The CDR3 is 14 residues long. The ends were cut back, 2 bases at V and 7 bases at J, with 13 bases in the middle. CDR3 sequence reads: CASSLLGGPNEQFF. The CDR3 region has the DNA TGCGCCAGCAGCTTATTGGGGGGGCCTAATGAGCAGTTCTTC.

CDR3 DNA sequence: TGTGCCAGCTCACCACCGGGCCAGAGAAACACCGGGGAGCTGTTTTTT. Protein product: CASSPPGQRNTGELFF. The chain joins TRBV18 to TRBJ2-2, with D unclear. Trimming removed 0 bases at V and 2 bases at J, with 10 bases between. Looked up from germline, CDR1 is KGHSH and CDR2 is LQKENI. There are 16 residues in the CDR3.

The chain has TRBV11-2 and TRBJ2-3; 8 bases are a match to TRBD1. V dropped 6 bases and J dropped 5; count of bases not matched to a gene: 10. From germline, CDR1 is SGHAT and CDR2 FQNNGV. The CDR3 spans 15 residues. The CDR3 DNA follows: TGTGCCAGCAGATCGCCCGGGACAGGAAAAGATACGCAGTATTTT. It specifies CASRSPGTGKDTQYF.

J is TRBJ2-7 and V is TRBV4-1; possible D gene TRBD2, 6 bases. Germline V lookup: CDR1 MGHRA, CDR2 YSYEKL. Trimming stripped 4 bases from V and 5 bases from J, with 15 bases between. The CDR3 extends over 14 amino acids. The CDR3 loop is CASSRLVYVNEQYF. In DNA, the CDR3 is TGCGCCAGCAGCCGACTAGTCTATGTCAACGAGCAGTACTTC.

This clone has a single count. This chain joins TRBV5-1 and TRBJ2-7, with TRBD2 matching 11 bases. The CDR3 length is 16 residues. V was pared by 0 bases and J by 7 bases, with 9 bases of the junction left unmatched. Germline loops: CDR1 SGHRS, CDR2 YFSETQ. CDR3 nucleotide sequence: TGCGCCAGCAGCTTGGCCACTAGCGGGAGTAGAGGAGAGCAGTACTTC. The encoded protein is CASSLATSGSRGEQYF.

The chain couples TRBV6-5 to TRBJ2-5, with D maybe TRBD2 (5 bases). The germline V gene has CDR1 MNHEY and CDR2 SVGAGI. The ends were cut back, 10 bases at V and 6 bases at J, with 21 bases in the middle. This CDR3 comprises 14 residues. CDR3 DNA: TGTGCCACCCGACCCAGCGGTGGGAGAAAGACCCAGTACTTC. This gives the protein CATRPSGGRKTQYF.

This chain joins TRBV3-1 (or the pseudogene TRBV3-2) and TRBJ2-7, with 16 bases that match TRBD2. The CDR3 covers 16 residues. CDR1 is LGHDT and CDR2 is YNNKEL in the germline V gene (reference sequence). Germline trimming cut 2 bases from V and 7 bases from J; bases unmatched to any gene: 5. CDR3 nucleotide sequence: TGTGCCAGCAGCCAAAATCAGGGACTAGCGGGAGGGGAGCAGTACTTC. It encodes CASSQNQGLAGGEQYF.

V usage is TRBV30 and J usage is TRBJ1-2; 8 nucleotides align to TRBD1. This CDR3 region has 14 residues. Germline CDR1 and CDR2: GTSNPN and SVGIG (reference sequence). J was trimmed by 8 bases and V by 3 bases; bases with no gene match: 11. The CDR3 nucleotides are TGTGCCTGGAGGGGGGACAGGAATGATGGAGGCTACACCTTC. Amino acids: CAWRGDRNDGGYTF.

The chain has TRBV2 and TRBJ2-7; D gene ambiguous. V shed 0 bases and J shed 5 bases, with 5 bases lying between them. CDR1 and CDR2 (germline): SNHLY, FYNNEI. The CDR3 has 12 amino acids. The CDR3 sequence: CASSEAGDEQYF. CDR3 sequence (DNA): TGTGCCAGCAGTGAAGCGGGCGACGAGCAGTACTTC.

This rearrangement joins TRBV27 to TRBJ2-1; 9 positions match TRBD2. V trimming: 0 bases; J trimming: 0 bases; junction bases outside the gene matches: 0. Germline CDR1 MNHEY, CDR2 SMNVEV (reference sequence). This CDR3 comprises 16 residues. The CDR3 is CASSLSTSGSYNEQFF. CDR3 nucleotides: TGTGCCAGCAGTTTATCGACTAGCGGCTCCTACAATGAGCAGTTCTTC.